Listed here are 30 T cell receptor beta chains from one sample, sequenced in a study of molecular identifiers for immune sequencing clone quantification. TCRdb recomputed calls from the PCR reads with MiXCR, one row per CDR3 protein. The data contain tens of thousands of distinct CDR3 sequences, around a sixth of them seen just once; the ten biggest clones take up 1.5%. Sample: naive CD8+ T cells from blood, with Jurkat cell RNA spiked in. Regarding subset: FACS-sorted CD8+CD4-CCR7+CD45RA+ naive T cells. The receptors were sampled from a human donor in good health. Some libraries in this study had Jurkat cell RNA spiked in.

Note on this clonotype: A read error may account for a junction end that differs from germline. The chain couples TRBV12-3 or TRBV12-4 to TRBJ2-7; 11 nucleotides line up with TRBD2. The CDR3 consists of 14 residues. DNA for the CDR3: TGTGCCAGCAGTGACACTAGCGGGAGAGACGAGCAGTGCTTC. Residues: CASSDTSGRDEQCF.

The table lists this clonotype with a few counts. This chain uses TRBV27 with TRBJ1-2; D not resolved. Trimming removed 6 bases from V and 8 bases from J, with 13 bases in between. The CDR3 contains 12 residues. CDR1 and CDR2 (germline): MNHEY, SMNVEV (reference sequence). The chain's CDR3 is CASRPGYGGYTF. Written as DNA, the CDR3 is TGTGCCAGCAGACCCGGATACGGCGGCTACACCTTC.

About this clonotype itself: A read error may account for a junction end that differs from germline. The V call is TRBV5-3, the J call TRBJ2-7; D is possibly TRBD2 (6 bases). TRBV5-3 carries the ORF label, with uncertain function. The CDR3 runs to 14 residues. CDR3 sequence reads: CASSLGRGSYEQYF. The CDR3 bases are TGTGCCAGCAGCTTAGGACGGGGGAGCTACGAGCAGTACTTC.

This clonotype was seen many times. The CDR3 sequence: CSARGLGLAGASPFTDTQYF. Written as DNA, the CDR3 is TGCAGTGCTAGAGGCCTGGGACTAGCGGGAGCCAGTCCATTCACAGATACGCAGTATTTT. V gene TRBV20-1 combines with J gene TRBJ2-3, with 14 positions matching TRBD2. Germline V CDR1 and CDR2: DFQATT, SNEGSKA (reference sequence). The length of the CDR3 is 20 residues. V dropped 1 base and J dropped 2; count of bases not matched to a gene: 14.

On this clonotype itself: Given a much more abundant clone one base away, this may be a read error. The J gene is TRBJ2-6, the V gene TRBV7-3; TRBD1 might be the D (5 bases). The germline V gene has CDR1 SGHTA and CDR2 FQGTGA. The CDR3 is 15 amino acids. The CDR3 DNA reads TGTGCCAGCAGCTTACTAGGCTCTGGGGCCAACGTCCTGGCTTTC. This encodes CASSLLGSGANVLAF.

Remarks on this clonotype: This may arise from a read error, as a much more abundant clone is one base away. The chain employs TRBV5-6 and TRBJ2-3, with 7 bases fitting TRBD2. The CDR3 runs 16 residues. Trimming at V came to 4 bases and at J to 1 base, leaving 9 bases not matched to a gene. Per germline, CDR1 SGHDT and CDR2 YYEEEE. In DNA, the CDR3 is TGTGCCAGCAGCCTCCTGACTAGCTCGGGCACAGATACGCAGTATTTT. Protein sequence: CASSLLTSSGTDTQYF. Together with reference TRBV5-6 and TRBJ2-3, the CDR3 gives the full variable domain: DAGVTQSPTHLIKTRGQQVTLRCSPKSGHDTVSWYQQALGQGPQFIFQYYEEEERQRGNFPDRFSGHQFPNYSSELNVNALLLGDSALYLCASSLLTSSGTDTQYFGPGTRLTVL.

With respect to this clonotype: A read error may produce the germline difference seen at one junction end. The V gene is TRBV19, the J gene TRBJ2-3, with 7 bases matching TRBD1. The J call may not be correct, given that the DNA end is closer to TRBJ1-5. The CDR3 consists of 17 residues. CDR1 and CDR2 from the germline V gene are LNHDA and SQIVND (reference sequence). The CDR3 here is CVSRGLVAGQDTDTQHF. CDR3 DNA sequence: TGTGTCAGTAGGGGACTCGTAGCCGGACAGGACACAGATACGCAGCATTTT.

Notes on this clonotype: A much larger clone differs by one base, so this may be a read error. The CDR3 sequence: CAWGTEANIGELFF. The CDR3 nucleotides read TGTGCCTGGGGGACCGAAGCGAACATCGGGGAGCTGTTTTTT. The V call is TRBV30, the J call TRBJ2-2; D could derive from TRBD1 or TRBD2 (5 bases each). From germline, CDR1 is GTSNPN and CDR2 SVGIG (reference sequence). The CDR3 covers 14 residues. Variable domain in full (rest from reference TRBV30 and TRBJ2-2): SQTIHQWPATLVQPVGSPLSLECTVEGTSNPNLYWYRQAAGRGLQLLFYSVGIGQISSEVPQNLSASRPQDRQFILSSKKLLLSDSGFYLCAWGTEANIGELFFGEGSRLTVL.

This clonotype came up many times. The chain has TRBV4-3 and TRBJ1-6, with a tentative D call TRBD1 (5 bases). CDR1 and CDR2 (germline): LGHNA, YSLEER. The CDR3 is 16 amino acids. Trimming took off 0 bases at V and 4 bases at J, with 10 bases between the two ends. CDR3 region: CASSQDWDGYNSPLHF. In DNA form, the CDR3 reads TGCGCCAGCAGCCAAGATTGGGACGGATATAATTCACCCCTCCACTTT.

This clonotype occurred once. The V and J genes are TRBV28 and TRBJ2-7; D tentatively fits TRBD1 or TRBD2 (5 bases each). This CDR3 is built from 14 residues. Germline CDR1 reads MDHEN; CDR2 reads SYDVKM. V was cut by 6 bases and J by 7 bases, with 19 bases left in between. Written as DNA, the CDR3 is TGTGCCAGCAGCCCGGGACCCCGGGGACGGGAGCAGTACTTC. Protein sequence: CASSPGPRGREQYF.

J is TRBJ1-2 and V is TRBV6-1, with 7 bases that match TRBD1. The CDR3 has 13 residues. The V gene end was trimmed by 7 bases and the J gene end by 6 bases; junction bases not matched to a gene: 8. The germline V gene has CDR1 MNHNS and CDR2 SASEGT. The CDR3 bases are TGTGCCAGCAACTTAAGGGGGCCCCATGGCTACACCTTC. Translated, it gives CASNLRGPHGYTF.

This clonotype was recorded a few times. One end of the junction fails to match germline, which may point to a read error. The chain combines TRBV19 with TRBJ2-3; 7 bases align to TRBD1. This CDR3 region has 13 residues. Per germline, CDR1 LNHDA and CDR2 SQIVND (reference sequence). The CDR3 DNA sequence: TGTGCCGGTAGACAGGGAAGGACAGATACGCAGTATTTT. Protein product: CAGRQGRTDTQYF.

A note on this clonotype: Being one base from a much bigger clone, this may be a read error. This sequence joins TRBV23-1 and TRBJ1-3; D ambiguous. TRBV23-1 is an ORF; its function is uncertain. This CDR3 region has 14 residues. The ends were cut back, 8 bases at V and 0 bases at J, with 11 bases in the middle. The CDR3 sequence is CASLPEDSGNTIYF. CDR3 nucleotides: TGCGCCAGCCTCCCCGAAGACTCTGGAAACACCATATATTTT.

As concerns this clonotype: Germline is not matched at one junction end, which may reflect a read error. This chain joins TRBV4-1 and TRBJ2-3; possibly TRBD1 for D (5 bases). The germline CDR1 and CDR2 sequences are MGHRA and YSYEKL. CDR3 size: 15 residues. The CDR3 DNA sequence: TGCGCCAGCAGCCAAGAAGGGGCTCTGGCAGATACGCAGTGTTTT. Its protein product is CASSQEGALADTQCF.

This clonotype showed up many times. This chain connects TRBV20-1 to TRBJ2-3, with 8 nucleotides matching TRBD1. Germline values: CDR1 DFQATT, CDR2 SNEGSKA (reference sequence). Trimming took 0 bases from V and 2 from J; bases not matched to a gene: 7. The CDR3 loop spans 16 amino acids. The CDR3 loop is CSARDPQQGDTDTQYF. CDR3 sequence (DNA): TGCAGTGCTAGAGATCCCCAACAGGGGGACACAGATACGCAGTATTTT.

This chain uses TRBV5-5 with TRBJ1-4, with 11 bases lining up with TRBD1. In germline, CDR1 is SGHKS, CDR2 YYEKEE (reference sequence). The CDR3 loop spans 16 amino acids. V was clipped by 4 bases and J by 5 bases; unmatched bases: 7. As DNA, the CDR3 is TGTGCCAGCAGCAGAGGACAGGGGGCGCTGAATGAAAAACTGTTTTTT. Residues: CASSRGQGALNEKLFF.

There are a few counts of this clonotype. The genes are TRBV27 and TRBJ2-7, with TRBD2 identical over 10 bases. The germline CDR1 and CDR2 sequences are MNHEY and SMNVEV (reference sequence). Trimming took 6 bases from V and 6 from J; bases not matched to a gene: 8. This CDR3 region has 14 residues. The CDR3 loop is CASSSKGTSVEQYF. The CDR3 DNA follows: TGTGCCAGCAGCTCGAAGGGGACTAGCGTCGAGCAGTACTTC.

This clonotype has at least ten counts. The V gene is TRBV24-1, the J gene TRBJ2-1; 12 positions match TRBD2. Trimming removed 5 bases from V and 6 bases from J; junction bases left unmatched: 7. There are 16 residues in the CDR3. CDR1 and CDR2 (germline): KGHDR, SFDVKD. The CDR3 here is CATSGSLAGGINEQFF. CDR3 DNA: TGTGCCACCAGTGGCAGCCTAGCGGGAGGGATCAATGAGCAGTTCTTC.

The sample holds many counts of this clonotype. The chain couples TRBV27 to TRBJ2-2; D is possibly TRBD1 or TRBD2 (5 bases each). There are 13 residues in the CDR3. Trimming removed 11 bases at V and 7 bases at J, with 17 bases between. Germline V gene data show CDR1 as MNHEY and CDR2 as SMNVEV (reference sequence). The CDR3 DNA is TGTGCCGCGATGGGGGTTTTGGGCGGGGAGCTGTTTTTT. Amino acid sequence: CAAMGVLGGELFF.

Details on this clonotype: One end of the junction varies from germline; a read error may be responsible. V is TRBV25-1 and J is TRBJ2-7; 9 positions agree with TRBD2. The CDR3 has 13 residues. Germline CDR1 reads MGHDK; CDR2 reads SYGVNS. CDR3 protein: CATKREDSYEQYF. The CDR3 coding sequence is TGTGCCACTAAGCGGGAGGACTCCTACGAGCAGTATTTC.

This clonotype showed up just a few times. The rearrangement joins TRBV7-9 to TRBJ2-1; TRBD2 might be the D (5 bases). Germline V gene data show CDR1 as SEHNR and CDR2 as FQNEAQ (reference sequence). The CDR3 extends over 15 amino acids. Trimming pared 5 bases from V and 8 bases from J, leaving 19 bases between. The CDR3 reads CASSVTGNERDEQFF. The DNA of the CDR3 is TGTGCCAGCAGCGTAACCGGGAACGAAAGGGATGAGCAGTTCTTC.

This clonotype showed up many times. The chain couples TRBV28 to TRBJ2-3; D remains ambiguous. Germline CDR1 is MDHEN and CDR2 is SYDVKM. This CDR3 is 13 amino acids long. CDR3 nucleotide sequence: TGTGCGGTCGTGCAACTTAATTCAGATACGCAGTATTTT. Its translation is CAVVQLNSDTQYF.

The chain is built from TRBV6-1 and TRBJ2-7; D possibly corresponds to TRBD2 (5 bases). Germline V gene lookup returns CDR1 MNHNS and CDR2 SASEGT. The V and J ends lost 0 bases and 4 bases respectively, with 19 bases between them. The CDR3 runs 17 residues. This chain's CDR3 is CASSEALGRVSGYEQYF. In DNA form, the CDR3 reads TGTGCCAGCAGTGAAGCGTTGGGGAGAGTATCGGGGTACGAGCAGTACTTC.

This clonotype occurred many times. J is TRBJ1-2 and V is TRBV19; TRBD1 agrees at 7 bases. Germline CDR1 and CDR2: LNHDA and SQIVND (reference sequence). This CDR3 contains 14 residues. V lost 10 bases, J lost 1 base, and 9 bases stayed unmatched. The CDR3 region has the DNA TGTGCCACCGGCCGGGACAGTGGTAACTATGGCTACACCTTC. It codes for CATGRDSGNYGYTF.

This clonotype showed up many times. This chain links TRBV7-9 with TRBJ2-3; D is possibly TRBD2 (7 bases). V was clipped by 5 bases and J by 2 bases, with 14 bases between them. CDR3 size: 15 residues. CDR1 and CDR2 from the germline V gene are SEHNR and FQNEAQ (reference sequence). The chain's CDR3 is CASSAGAEYTDTQYF. The CDR3 bases are TGTGCCAGCAGCGCGGGGGCAGAATACACAGATACGCAGTATTTT.

As for this clonotype: A read error is possible here, since a much larger clone lies one base away. J is TRBJ1-4 and V is TRBV2; the match to TRBD1 covers 8 bases. This CDR3 contains 16 residues. From germline, CDR1 is SNHLY and CDR2 FYNNEI. CDR3 DNA sequence: TGTGCCAGCAGCCCCACCCGGACAGGGTATAATGAAGAACTGTTTTTT. This encodes CASSPTRTGYNEELFF.

This clonotype occurred many times. The chain joins TRBV27 to TRBJ2-3; tentative D call: TRBD2 (5 bases). The CDR3 is made up of 14 amino acids. Germline V gene data show CDR1 as MNHEY and CDR2 as SMNVEV (reference sequence). V shed 5 bases and J shed 6 bases, with 15 bases lying between them. The DNA for the CDR3 is TGTGCCAGCAGTCCTACTCTCACTAGGGATACGCAGTATTTT. Its translation: CASSPTLTRDTQYF.

This clonotype showed up many times. This chain joins TRBV9 and TRBJ2-3, with 12 bases matching TRBD2. The ends lost 2 bases at V and 6 bases at J; junction bases unmatched: 7. Germline CDR1 SGDLS, CDR2 YYNGEE. The CDR3 loop spans 16 amino acids. CDR3 residues: CASSVGLAGRPDTQYF. In nucleotides, the CDR3 is TGTGCCAGCAGCGTTGGACTAGCGGGGCGGCCGGATACGCAGTATTTT.

This clonotype was seen many times. CDR3 bases: TGTGCCAGCAGTTACCGGGGGATGAGTGAAGCTTTCTTT. Translating gives CASSYRGMSEAFF. This chain links TRBV6-5 with TRBJ1-1, with a weak D call TRBD1 (5 bases). The germline gives CDR1 MNHEY, CDR2 SVGAGI. CDR3 size: 13 residues. V was pared by 2 bases and J by 7 bases, with 11 bases between.

J is TRBJ1-1 and V is TRBV27; D is undetermined. The V end lost 3 bases, the J end lost 10 bases, and 18 bases lay between the germline ends. The CDR3 is 14 amino acids. Germline assignment: CDR1 MNHEY and CDR2 SMNVEV (reference sequence). CDR3 protein: CASSLRGLGPGAFF. DNA of the CDR3: TGTGCCAGCAGTTTGAGAGGGTTAGGTCCTGGAGCTTTCTTT.